This T cell receptor beta chain was identified in a study of T cell responses to AZD1222 COVID-19 vaccine. This CDR3 is built from 15 residues. CDR1 and CDR2 (germline): SNHLY, FYNNEI. Germline trimming cut 10 bases from V and 0 bases from J; bases unmatched to any gene: 5. As concerns this clone: Its antigen remains unidentified.

Findings and limits, study-wide: The breadth and depth of Spike-specific TCRs increased once two AZD1222 doses had been given.

Libraries were prepared by immunoSEQ multiplex PCR; TCRdb keeps only in-frame clonotypes and omits some of them. The sample carries 150,000 to 200,000 clones, 90% recorded once. The chain combines TRBV2 with TRBJ1-6; TRBD1 agrees at 8 bases. Sequenced material: peripheral blood, taken 28 days after the second AZD1222 dose. The clonotype was recovered from an adult who received the AZD1222 COVID-19 vaccine. The CDR3 sequence: CATTDRDSYNSPLHF. Here the CDR3 DNA reads TGTGCCACCACGGACAGGGACTCCTATAATTCACCCCTCCACTTT.